A single sample gave rise to the 6 T cell receptor beta chains below, sequenced in a study of a mutant IDH1 vaccine in newly diagnosed glioma. Time point denoted: baseline, week 1 (first vaccination visit). Stated treatment: pre-vaccination baseline after standard-of-care therapy. The table came from immunoSEQ multiplex PCR; TCRdb's copy has only in-frame clones and leaves some out. The sample includes 90,000 to 100,000 clones, 80% to 90% of them seen just once. The starting material was PBMCs, obtained from a glioma patient treated with radiotherapy, temozolomide or both. These TCRs come from a woman in her fifties or sixties with glioma.

This chain links TRBV4-2 with TRBJ2-7, with 11 bases matching TRBD2. This CDR3 region has 17 residues. Germline CDR1 LGHNA, CDR2 YNFKEQ. With V trimmed by 4 bases and J by 2 bases, 10 bases remained unmatched. The CDR3: CASSREVAGGSAYEQYF. The DNA of the CDR3 is TGTGCCAGCAGCCGAGAGGTAGCGGGAGGGTCCGCCTACGAGCAGTACTTC.

CDR3: CASSIRGSATENTGELFF. CDR3 coding DNA: TGTGCCAGTAGTATAAGGGGGTCAGCGACAGAGAACACCGGGGAGCTGTTTTTT. This chain connects TRBV19 to TRBJ2-2; weak D call: TRBD1 (6 bases). V lost 2 bases and J lost 1, with 17 bases in between. Looked up from germline, CDR1 is LNHDA and CDR2 is SQIVND (reference sequence). This CDR3 comprises 18 residues.

The chain has TRBV9 and TRBJ2-7, with D perhaps matching TRBD2 (6 bases). There are 14 residues in the CDR3. V was trimmed by 4 bases and J by 7 bases, leaving 18 bases between them. Germline lookup yields CDR1 SGDLS and CDR2 YYNGEE. For the CDR3, the DNA is TGTGCCAGCAGCTTATCTAGCGCCAAGGGGGAGCAGTACTTC. Its protein product is CASSLSSAKGEQYF.

The rearrangement uses TRBV9 and TRBJ2-5, with 7 bases identical to TRBD1. There are 15 residues in the CDR3. The germline V gene encodes CDR1 SGDLS and CDR2 YYNGEE. Germline trimming cut 6 bases from V and 0 bases from J; bases unmatched to any gene: 8. The CDR3, as DNA: TGTGCCAGCAATCCGAGAGGGACAGACCAAGAGACCCAGTACTTC. The encoded protein is CASNPRGTDQETQYF.

This sequence joins TRBV29-1 and TRBJ2-5; maybe TRBD2 (6 bases). The CDR3 covers 12 residues. Germline V CDR1 and CDR2: SQVTM, ANQGSEA. V gave up 5 bases and J gave up 5 bases, with 12 bases separating them. CDR3 DNA: TGCAGCGTTTACTCGGGAGAGGAGACCCAGTACTTC. Its translation: CSVYSGEETQYF.

J is TRBJ2-7 and V is TRBV5-1, with 7 bases aligning to TRBD1. From germline, CDR1 is SGHRS and CDR2 YFSETQ. The CDR3 sequence is 13 residues long. V shed 5 bases, J shed 2 bases, and the junction held 4 bases outside the gene matches. The CDR3 loop is CASRDRAAYEQYF. CDR3 DNA: TGCGCCAGCAGAGACAGGGCAGCCTACGAGCAGTACTTC.